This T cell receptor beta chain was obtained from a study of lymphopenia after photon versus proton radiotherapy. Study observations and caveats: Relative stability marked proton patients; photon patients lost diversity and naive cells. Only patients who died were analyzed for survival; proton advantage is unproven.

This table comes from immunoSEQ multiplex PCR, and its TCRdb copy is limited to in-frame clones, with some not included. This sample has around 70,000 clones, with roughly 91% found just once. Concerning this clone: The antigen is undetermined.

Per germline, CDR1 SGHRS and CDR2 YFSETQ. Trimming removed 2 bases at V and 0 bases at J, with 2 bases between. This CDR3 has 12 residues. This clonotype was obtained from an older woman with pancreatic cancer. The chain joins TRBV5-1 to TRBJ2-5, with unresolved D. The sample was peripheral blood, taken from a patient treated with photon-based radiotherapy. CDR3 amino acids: CASSFDQETQYF. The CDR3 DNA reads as TGCGCCAGCAGCTTTGACCAAGAGACCCAGTACTTC. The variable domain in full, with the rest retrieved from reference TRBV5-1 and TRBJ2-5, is KAGVTQTPRYLIKTRGQQVTLSCSPISGHRSVSWYQQTPGQGLQFLFEYFSETQRNKGNFPGRFSGRQFSNSRSEMNVSTLELGDSALYLCASSFDQETQYFGPGTRLLVL.